These 21 T cell receptor beta chains originate from one sample sequenced in a study of cytomegalovirus exposure and HLA in healthy donors (dated by TCRdb to about 2017). Libraries came from the immunoSEQ multiplex PCR assay. For the multiplex PCR, a mixture combining 60 forward primers for TCR Vbeta segments and 13 reverse primers for TCR Jbeta segments was used. TCRdb took over this immuneACCESS table, retaining in-frame rearrangements with V and J assigned. Such tables are incomplete; in checked studies, under half of the missing clones stem from an unresolved V gene, and the remainder is unexplained. The sample table contains 180,000 or so clones; only one count was recorded for roughly 79% of them. Of the sample, roughly 5% falls within the top ten clones. Material for sequencing was PBMCs. These receptors were taken from a woman between 18 and 29 years old in good health and CMV-seropositive.

This clone was seen a few times. This chain uses TRBV15 with TRBJ2-2, with 8 positions matching TRBD1. J gave up 6 bases and V 2 bases, and 5 bases lay outside the gene matches. This CDR3 region has 15 residues. Germline CDR1 and CDR2: LNHNV and YYDKDF (reference sequence). CDR3 bases: TGTGCCACCAGCAGATCCAGGGGGCAGGCCGGGGAGCTGTTTTTT. Translated: CATSRSRGQAGELFF.

The rearrangement links TRBV5-1 to TRBJ2-2, with D unclear. The CDR3 has 16 residues. Germline assignment: CDR1 SGHRS and CDR2 YFSETQ. V was clipped by 4 bases and J by 2 bases, with 15 bases between them. The CDR3 spells CASSDPRSPNTGELFF. The CDR3 DNA reads as TGCGCCAGCAGCGATCCCCGGTCACCTAACACCGGGGAGCTGTTTTTT.

The sample holds a few counts of this clone. The chain carries TRBV9 and TRBJ2-1, with 7 bases fitting TRBD1. The germline V gene has CDR1 SGDLS and CDR2 YYNGEE. This CDR3 comprises 14 residues. V was clipped by 7 bases and J by 4 bases; unmatched bases: 8. DNA for the CDR3: TGTGCCAGCGGAGGAGACAGGGTGTACAATGAGCAGTTCTTC. Its translation: CASGGDRVYNEQFF.

This clone appeared a single time. The chain recombines TRBV30 with TRBJ1-5, with 11 bases matching TRBD1. The CDR3 is 19 residues long. The germline CDR1 and CDR2 sequences are GTSNPN and SVGIG (reference sequence). V shed 3 bases and J 0 bases; nucleotides not matched to a gene: 13. CDR3 sequence (DNA): TGTGCCTGGAGCGCACCGGGACAGGGGGTGAGTTATAGCAATCAGCCCCAGCATTTT. Encoded protein: CAWSAPGQGVSYSNQPQHF.

J is TRBJ1-6 and V is TRBV27, with D unclear. Germline V gene lookup returns CDR1 MNHEY and CDR2 SMNVEV (reference sequence). V lost 3 bases and J lost 10, with 10 bases in between. The CDR3 is 13 amino acids. CDR3 DNA sequence: TGTGCCAGCAGTTTTACGGAGGGCTCACCCCTCCACTTT. It codes for CASSFTEGSPLHF.

The J gene is TRBJ1-4, the V gene TRBV5-1; D not resolved. V shed 0 bases and J shed 4 bases, with 16 bases lying between them. The CDR3 extends over 17 amino acids. From germline, CDR1 is SGHRS and CDR2 YFSETQ. The chain's CDR3 is CASSLGGATAGNEKLFF. CDR3 bases: TGCGCCAGCAGCTTGGGTGGCGCGACCGCGGGTAATGAAAAACTGTTTTTT.

This clone was seen only once. This chain connects TRBV5-1 to TRBJ1-2; D may be TRBD1 (6 bases). Germline assignment: CDR1 SGHRS and CDR2 YFSETQ. Trimming left V 7 bases short and J 2 bases short, with 12 bases between. The CDR3 loop spans 13 amino acids. The CDR3 here is CASQTTGNYGYTF. As DNA, the CDR3 is TGCGCCAGCCAAACTACAGGGAACTATGGCTACACCTTC.

The rearrangement uses TRBV7-8 and TRBJ1-2; TRBD1 aligns across 9 bases. CDR1 SGHVS and CDR2 FQNEAQ come from the germline V gene. The CDR3 runs 18 residues. The junction had 10 bases not matched to a gene; V was cut back by 1 base and J by 1 base. The chain's CDR3 is CASSLEGGTGTFNYGYTF. The CDR3 bases are TGTGCCAGCAGCTTAGAAGGGGGGACAGGGACTTTTAACTATGGCTACACCTTC.

This clone appeared a few times. This chain links TRBV19 with TRBJ1-2; 8 nucleotides match TRBD1. Germline CDR1 and CDR2: LNHDA and SQIVND (reference sequence). Trimming cost V 6 bases and J 7 bases; bases outside gene matches: 10. The CDR3 spans 14 residues. CDR3 loop: CASRSTGAAGGYTF. CDR3 in DNA: TGTGCCAGTAGGTCGACAGGGGCCGCCGGTGGCTACACCTTC. The full variable domain, its missing parts supplied by reference TRBV19 and TRBJ1-2, is DGGITQSPKYLFRKEGQNVTLSCEQNLNHDAMYWYRQDPGQGLRLIYYSQIVNDFQKGDIAEGYSVSREKKESFPLTVTSAQKNPTAFYLCASRSTGAAGGYTFGSGTRLTVV.

V is TRBV5-4 and J is TRBJ2-5, with 8 nucleotides matching TRBD2. This CDR3 contains 14 residues. CDR1 is SGHNT, CDR2 YYREEE, per germline (reference sequence). After removal of 4 bases from V and 3 bases from J, the junction contained 5 bases not matched to a gene. The CDR3 nucleotides are TGTGCCAGCAGCCCTCGGGGGGGCGAAGAGACCCAGTACTTC. The encoded protein is CASSPRGGEETQYF.

The chain is built from TRBV5-6 and TRBJ1-5; the D is unclear. Germline lookup yields CDR1 SGHDT and CDR2 YYEEEE. Trimming stripped 3 bases from V and 3 bases from J, with 4 bases between. The CDR3 extends over 12 amino acids. The CDR3 region has the DNA TGTGCCAGCAGCTCCATCAATCAGCCCCAGCATTTT. It encodes CASSSINQPQHF. The whole variable domain, remainder taken from reference TRBV5-6 and TRBJ1-5, is DAGVTQSPTHLIKTRGQQVTLRCSPKSGHDTVSWYQQALGQGPQFIFQYYEEEERQRGNFPDRFSGHQFPNYSSELNVNALLLGDSALYLCASSSINQPQHFGDGTRLSIL.

This chain connects TRBV11-1 to TRBJ1-2, with TRBD1 matching over 7 bases. The V segment lost 5 bases and the J segment 4 bases; nucleotides outside the gene matches: 10. Looked up from germline, CDR1 is SGHAT and CDR2 is FQDESV (reference sequence). CDR3 length equals 15 residues. The CDR3 region has the DNA TGTGCCAGCAGCCCACGGGACAGAGTCACCTATGGCTACACCTTC. It translates to CASSPRDRVTYGYTF.

In its sample, this clone was seen once. V gene TRBV7-9 combines with J gene TRBJ1-6; D is possibly TRBD1 (5 bases). Germline V CDR1 and CDR2: SEHNR, FQNEAQ (reference sequence). Trimming took 5 bases from V and 13 from J, leaving 18 bases between them. This CDR3 has 14 amino acids. DNA for the CDR3: TGTGCCAGCAGCCAAGCAGTGGCAGGGTTCCCCCTCCACTTT. The encoded protein is CASSQAVAGFPLHF.

The chain carries TRBV10-3 and TRBJ1-1, with TRBD1 as a possible D gene (5 bases). The CDR3 length is 14 residues. The V gene lost 0 bases and the J gene lost 6 bases, with 11 bases spanning the gap. The germline V gene has CDR1 ENHRY and CDR2 SYGVKD. As DNA, the CDR3 is TGTGCCATCAGTGAGTCTGGGGGGGAGTCTGAAGCTTTCTTT. It translates to CAISESGGESEAFF.

This clone occurred once. The genes are TRBV19 and TRBJ2-1; D might be TRBD2 (5 bases). The CDR3 has 14 amino acids. Germline V gene sequence: CDR1 LNHDA, CDR2 SQIVND (reference sequence). With 4 bases removed from V and 7 bases from J, the gap between germline ends came to 14 bases. CDR3: CASSTTPGGNEQFF. In DNA, the CDR3 is TGTGCCAGTAGTACTACACCCGGCGGGAATGAGCAGTTCTTC. Supplemented by reference TRBV19 and TRBJ2-1, the full variable domain reads DGGITQSPKYLFRKEGQNVTLSCEQNLNHDAMYWYRQDPGQGLRLIYYSQIVNDFQKGDIAEGYSVSREKKESFPLTVTSAQKNPTAFYLCASSTTPGGNEQFFGPGTRLTVL.

With respect to this clone: This is likely an artifact of a read error, given a far larger clone one base away. The same CDR3 also results from other DNA sequences found in this sample. V and J are TRBV5-4 and TRBJ1-1; possibly TRBD1 for D (6 bases). From germline, CDR1 is SGHNT and CDR2 YYREEE (reference sequence). The CDR3 length is 13 residues. Deletions cut 0 bases from V and 7 bases from J, with 10 bases between. The CDR3 DNA reads TGTGCCAGCAGCTTGGGGACAGAGGGTGAAGCTTTCTTT. Translation gives CASSLGTEGEAFF.

The genes are TRBV5-4 and TRBJ2-5; 8 bases map to TRBD2. The CDR3 spans 13 residues. Unmatched junction bases numbered 1, after V lost 4 bases and J lost 2 bases. From germline, CDR1 is SGHNT and CDR2 YYREEE (reference sequence). CDR3: CASSQREQETQYF. DNA for the CDR3: TGTGCCAGCAGCCAGCGGGAGCAAGAGACCCAGTACTTC. Combining the CDR3 with reference TRBV5-4 and TRBJ2-5 gives the whole variable domain ETGVTQSPTHLIKTRGQQVTLRCSSQSGHNTVSWYQQALGQGPQFIFQYYREEENGRGNFPPRFSGLQFPNYSSELNVNALELDDSALYLCASSQREQETQYFGPGTRLLVL.

J is TRBJ1-1 and V is TRBV6-5; 9 bases are shared with TRBD1. J was trimmed by 3 bases and V by 6 bases; bases with no gene match: 5. The CDR3 runs 14 residues. Germline V gene sequence: CDR1 MNHEY, CDR2 SVGAGI. This CDR3 is CASRGDREDTEAFF. In DNA, the CDR3 is TGTGCCAGCAGGGGGGACAGGGAGGACACTGAAGCTTTCTTT.

V usage is TRBV29-1 and J usage is TRBJ2-7; tentative D call: TRBD1 (6 bases). V was clipped by 7 bases and J by 0 bases, with 10 bases between them. The germline gives CDR1 SQVTM, CDR2 ANQGSEA. The CDR3 runs to 12 residues. The CDR3 spells CSATGSSYEQYF. The CDR3 DNA follows: TGCAGCGCTACAGGGAGCTCCTACGAGCAGTACTTC.

The chain recombines TRBV7-8 with TRBJ1-5, with 9 bases matching TRBD1. V was clipped by 5 bases and J by 7 bases; unmatched bases: 9. Germline-derived CDR1 and CDR2 are SGHVS and FQNEAQ. This CDR3 comprises 15 residues. CDR3 region: CASSLDRGSGQPQHF. Here the CDR3 DNA reads TGTGCCAGCAGCCTGGACAGGGGTTCAGGACAGCCCCAGCATTTT.

The rearrangement links TRBV5-6 to TRBJ1-3; 7 bases map to TRBD1. This CDR3 is 16 amino acids long. Trimming removed 2 bases from V and 0 bases from J; junction bases left unmatched: 5. Germline V CDR1 and CDR2: SGHDT, YYEEEE. The CDR3 loop is CASSFETGLSGNTIYF. The CDR3 bases are TGTGCCAGCAGCTTTGAGACAGGGCTCTCTGGAAACACCATATATTTT.